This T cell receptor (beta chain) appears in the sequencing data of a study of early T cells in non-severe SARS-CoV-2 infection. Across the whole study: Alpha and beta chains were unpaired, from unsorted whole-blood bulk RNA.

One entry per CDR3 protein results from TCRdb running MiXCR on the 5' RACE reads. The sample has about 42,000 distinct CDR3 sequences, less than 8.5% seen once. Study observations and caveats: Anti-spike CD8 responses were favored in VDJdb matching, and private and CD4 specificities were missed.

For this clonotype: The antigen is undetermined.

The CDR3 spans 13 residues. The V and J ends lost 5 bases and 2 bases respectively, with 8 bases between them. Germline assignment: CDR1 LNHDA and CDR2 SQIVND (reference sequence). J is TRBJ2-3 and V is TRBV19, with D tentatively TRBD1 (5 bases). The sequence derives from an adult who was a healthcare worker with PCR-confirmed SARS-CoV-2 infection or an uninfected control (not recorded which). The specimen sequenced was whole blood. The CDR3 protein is CASSRRATDTQYF. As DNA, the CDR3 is TGTGCCAGTAGTCGCAGGGCCACAGATACGCAGTATTTT.